At least ten counts were recorded for the clone carrying this T cell receptor beta chain. Its antigen is still unknown. This entry comes from a study of T cells in Graves' hyperthyroidism and ophthalmopathy. General observations from the study: Prediction of ophthalmopathy progression came a median around 6.1 months pre-onset.

Template material for amplifying TCR beta CDR3 regions consisted of RNA transcripts. A first-round RT-PCR of the TCR CDR3 used the HTBI primer set. Each CDR3 protein gets one entry after TCRdb re-called the multiplex PCR reads with MiXCR. The data contain hundreds of thousands of distinct CDR3 sequences, approximately 15% of them singletons. The germline V and J ends were trimmed by 7 bases and 2 bases, with 12 bases remaining between them. The length of the CDR3 is 13 residues. Germline V gives CDR1 MNHNS, CDR2 SASEGT. The V and J genes are TRBV6-1 and TRBJ2-7; no definite D call. The clonotype comes from a middle-aged woman with Graves' ophthalmopathy. Material for sequencing was blood. The CDR3 DNA follows: TGTGCCAGCACCTCCTACAGAGCCTACGAGCAGTACTTC. This translates into CASTSYRAYEQYF.